A selection of T cell receptor beta chains follows, all from one sample in a study of radiotherapy plus CTLA-4 blockade in lung cancer. Clones were sequenced by immunoSEQ multiplex PCR, and TCRdb holds only the in-frame ones, with some missing. The table includes 40,000 or so clones, 65% to 75% detected once. The sequencing here drew on peripheral blood, taken from a patient treated with radiotherapy plus ipilimumab. These receptors were obtained from a human donor with non-small cell lung cancer who had stable disease on radiotherapy plus ipilimumab. CDR3s include the opening cysteine and the closing phenylalanine or tryptophan. D genes are given only for firm matches. Rows may omit the clone size; those that give it use once, few, many or a size class.

DNA	CDR3	D	J	V	length	size
TGTGCCAGCCGGAGAGGGAGGGATCTCTATGGCTACACCTTC	CASRRGRDLYGYTF	NA	TRBJ1-2	TRBV2	14	NA
TGTGCCAGCAGTCCCCGGGGACAGGGGTGGAATGAGCAGTTCTTC	CASSPRGQGWNEQFF	TRBD1	TRBJ2-1	TRBV6-1	15	NA
TGTGCCACCAGCAGGGGGGACAGGGGCCATGAGCAGTTCTTC	CATSRGDRGHEQFF	TRBD1	TRBJ2-1	TRBV15	14	NA
TGTGCCAGCAGCTCAAGCAACAGGAATATACGGGAGACCCAGTACTTC	CASSSSNRNIRETQYF	NA	TRBJ2-5	TRBV7-8	16	NA
TGTGCCAGCAGCTTAAGGGACAGGGGGCTGAATGAGCAGTTCTTC	CASSLRDRGLNEQFF	TRBD1	TRBJ2-1	TRBV11-3	15	NA
TGCGCCAGCAGCCAAGGACGGACAGGGGCTTGGGAGAATCAGCCCCAGCATTTT	CASSQGRTGAWENQPQHF	TRBD1	TRBJ1-5	TRBV4-1	18	once
TGCGCCAGCAGCCCGGAACCGGGAAGCACGCAGTATTTT	CASSPEPGSTQYF	NA	TRBJ2-3	TRBV5-1	13	once
TGTGCCACCCCTGGGAACCGGGACACAAAGCGAAAAAAAGAGACCCAGTACTTC	CATPGNRDTKRKKETQYF	NA	TRBJ2-5	TRBV21-1	18	NA
TGCGCCAGCAGCTTGGGGGAGTTAGGAGCGGGGGTGTATGGTACGCAGTATTTT	CASSLGELGAGVYGTQYF	TRBD2	TRBJ2-3	TRBV5-1	18	once
TGTGCCCGGAGGGGTACAGGGATAAGCTCCTACGAGCAGTACTTC	CARRGTGISSYEQYF	NA	TRBJ2-7	TRBV30	15	NA
TGTGCTAGTGGTTTGGACGGGGGTTTTGCAGATACGCAGTATTTT	CASGLDGGFADTQYF	NA	TRBJ2-3	TRBV12-5	15	NA
TGCAGCGTTGAAGCTACGCCAAGGGGGGGCTGGGCCCTAACGCAGTATTTT	CSVEATPRGGWALTQYF	NA	TRBJ2-3	TRBV29-1	17	NA
TGTGCCAGCAGCTTAGCAGGGGGTTCCCAGTACTTC	CASSLAGGSQYF	NA	TRBJ2-5	TRBV7-9	12	NA
TGTGCCAGCTCAGCAGGGTTTCAAGACTATGGCTACACCTTC	CASSAGFQDYGYTF	NA	TRBJ1-2	TRBV18	14	NA
TGTGCCAGCAGCTCCACAGGGTGGGCAGAGAACACTGAAGCTTTCTTT	CASSSTGWAENTEAFF	NA	TRBJ1-1	TRBV7-9	16	NA
TGCGCCAGCAGCCCGGTCCAGGCGCATCCGAATTCACCCCTCCACTTT	CASSPVQAHPNSPLHF	NA	TRBJ1-6	TRBV4-1	16	NA
TGTGCCAGCAGTTTATCAGGGGCGGCTGGAAACACCATATATTTT	CASSLSGAAGNTIYF	NA	TRBJ1-3	TRBV27	15	NA
TGTGCCAGCAGTAGGTCATGGAGTTCCACTGAAGCTTTCTTT	CASSRSWSSTEAFF	NA	TRBJ1-1	TRBV21-1	14	once
TGTGCCAGCAGCAGGGGGCAGGGCTCCTACAATGAGCAGTTCTTC	CASSRGQGSYNEQFF	TRBD1	TRBJ2-1	TRBV6-1	15	NA
TGTGCCAGTAGTCCCGGACTAGCGGGGGTCATGAATACGCAGTATTTT	CASSPGLAGVMNTQYF	TRBD2	TRBJ2-3	TRBV19	16	NA
TGCGCCAGCAGCTTGCAGGGTTTCGTAGATACGCAGTATTTT	CASSLQGFVDTQYF	NA	TRBJ2-3	TRBV5-1	14	NA
TGCGCCAGCAGCCCGGGGACAGTACCCAGCTCTGGGGCCAACGTCCTGACTTTC	CASSPGTVPSSGANVLTF	TRBD1	TRBJ2-6	TRBV5-1	18	NA
TGTGCCAGCAGTTTGCCCGGGTTTGGGGAGCAGTTCTTC	CASSLPGFGEQFF	NA	TRBJ2-1	TRBV27	13	few
TGTGCCAGTAGTATCGACACAGTCAGGGAGCCCCAGCATTTT	CASSIDTVREPQHF	NA	TRBJ1-5	TRBV19	14	NA
TGTGCCAGCAGCTTAGGGCAGATCAATCAGCCCCAGCATTTT	CASSLGQINQPQHF	NA	TRBJ1-5	TRBV7-2	14	few
TGCGCCAGCAGCCAAGAAAGGGCTAGCTTTGGCTACGAGCAGTACTTC	CASSQERASFGYEQYF	NA	TRBJ2-7	TRBV4-1	16	once
TGTGCCTGGGGGACAGGGGGCTCCTACGAGCAGTACTTC	CAWGTGGSYEQYF	TRBD1	TRBJ2-7	TRBV30	13	NA
TGTGCCAGCAGTCCCCAGACAGGGCCTGGGGCCAACGTCCTGACTTTC	CASSPQTGPGANVLTF	TRBD1	TRBJ2-6	TRBV25-1	16	NA
TGTGCCAGCAGCCGGGGTTGGGCACACAATGAGCAGTTCTTC	CASSRGWAHNEQFF	NA	TRBJ2-1	TRBV11-1	14	NA
TGCGCCAGCAGTTACGAGACAGCGAGAGATGGCTACACCTTC	CASSYETARDGYTF	NA	TRBJ1-2	TRBV5-1	14	NA
TGTGCCACCAGCAGACAGGTCTCTGGGGCCAACGTCCTGACTTTC	CATSRQVSGANVLTF	NA	TRBJ2-6	TRBV15	15	few
TGCGCCAGCAGCCGTGGACTAGCGGAGTACACAGATACGCAGTATTTT	CASSRGLAEYTDTQYF	TRBD2	TRBJ2-3	TRBV5-1	16	NA
TGTGCCAGTTCGACTAGCGGGGCCGTGGGGCAAGAGACCCAGTACTTC	CASSTSGAVGQETQYF	TRBD2	TRBJ2-5	TRBV2	16	few
TGTGCCAGCTCACCGGACAGGGCTGGGGCCAACGTCCTGACTTTC	CASSPDRAGANVLTF	TRBD1	TRBJ2-6	TRBV18	15	NA
TGCGCCAGCAGCTTTGGACAGGGCTTTGCCAATTCACCCCTCCACTTT	CASSFGQGFANSPLHF	TRBD1	TRBJ1-6	TRBV5-1	16	NA
TGTGCCAGCAGTGAGCCCCTAGGGACCCAGTACTTC	CASSEPLGTQYF	NA	TRBJ2-5	TRBV6-5	12	NA
TGTGCCAGCAGCCCTAGCGGCAGTTACAATCAGCCCCAGCATTTT	CASSPSGSYNQPQHF	NA	TRBJ1-5	TRBV5-6	15	NA
TGTGCCAGCAGTTACAGGGGAGGGCGGAACACTGAAGCTTTCTTT	CASSYRGGRNTEAFF	NA	TRBJ1-1	TRBV6-6	15	NA
TGTGCCAGCAGTGCCGGGACAGGGTATGGAAACACCATATATTTT	CASSAGTGYGNTIYF	TRBD1	TRBJ1-3	TRBV6-5	15	NA
TGTGCCAGCAGCTTAGGATGGAGACAGGATAATGAAAAACTGTTTTTT	CASSLGWRQDNEKLFF	NA	TRBJ1-4	TRBV11-1	16	NA
TGTGCCAGCAGTCCCGGACAGATGATCTCCTACGAGCAGTACTTC	CASSPGQMISYEQYF	NA	TRBJ2-7	TRBV27	15	few
TGTGCCAGCAGCCGTACAGGGGTTGAAGGGACCCAGTACTTC	CASSRTGVEGTQYF	TRBD1	TRBJ2-5	TRBV6-1	14	NA
TGTGCCTGGAGTAAGCGTAGCGGGGTTAGGGAGACCCAGTACTTC	CAWSKRSGVRETQYF	TRBD2	TRBJ2-5	TRBV30	15	NA
TGTGCCAGCAGCAGACCCCTTATTACAGGGGTAAACGGTGGCTACACCTTC	CASSRPLITGVNGGYTF	TRBD1	TRBJ1-2	TRBV7-9	17	NA
TGCGCCAGCAGCTCGGAAACAGGGAGGGTGAGCTACGAGCAGTACTTC	CASSSETGRVSYEQYF	NA	TRBJ2-7	TRBV5-1	16	NA
TGTGCCAGCAGCGCCCAGGTGAGCGGAGATACGCAGTATTTT	CASSAQVSGDTQYF	NA	TRBJ2-3	TRBV9	14	NA
TGCGCCAGCAGCCAACATCTAGCGGGGGCCTACGAGCAGTACTTC	CASSQHLAGAYEQYF	TRBD2	TRBJ2-7	TRBV4-1	15	few
TGTGCCAGCAGTGTGGACAGCCTTAGCAATCAGCCCCAGCATTTT	CASSVDSLSNQPQHF	NA	TRBJ1-5	TRBV2	15	few
TGTGCCAGCAGTCCATATCAGGGGAGGGCTGGCTACACCTTC	CASSPYQGRAGYTF	NA	TRBJ1-2	TRBV27	14	NA
TGTGCCAGCAGCTTTCAGGGACTTTCCACCGGGGAGCTGTTTTTT	CASSFQGLSTGELFF	NA	TRBJ2-2	TRBV11-3	15	NA
TGCGCCAGCAGCGGAGGGCCCCGCGGCACTGAAGCTTTCTTT	CASSGGPRGTEAFF	NA	TRBJ1-1	TRBV5-1	14	NA
TGTGCCAGCAGTATGAGGACAGGGCGGCCCCAGCATTTT	CASSMRTGRPQHF	TRBD1	TRBJ1-5	TRBV6-6	13	NA
TGTGCCAGCAGTGGGACAGGGGGCAATGAGCAGTTCTTC	CASSGTGGNEQFF	TRBD1	TRBJ2-1	TRBV2	13	NA
TGTGCCAGCAGCTTCATTCGGACGGACGCGGGGTTCTTC	CASSFIRTDAGFF	NA	TRBJ2-1	TRBV7-8	13	NA
TGTGCCAGCAGCCCCAGCGGGGCGGGGGAGACCCAGTACTTC	CASSPSGAGETQYF	TRBD2	TRBJ2-5	TRBV7-9	14	NA